The clone carrying this T cell receptor beta chain was seen more than once but under ten times. The sample is drawn from a study of identical twins. Unique molecular identifiers were present on the cDNA, and a universal primer site came from template switching. TCRdb re-called the 5' RACE reads with MiXCR, one entry per CDR3 protein. The repertoire holds roughly 190,000 distinct CDR3 sequences, approximately 15% seen once, with 40% in the top ten. CDR1 SGHRS and CDR2 YFSETQ come from the germline V gene. Germline trimming cut 1 base from V and 2 bases from J; bases unmatched to any gene: 7. The CDR3 has 17 residues. The data were also submitted as part of a second study, on T cells expressing NK-cell markers.

Sequenced sample: CD8+ T cells sorted from blood. The sequence derives from a woman aged 18-35 years in good health. The J gene is TRBJ2-5, the V gene TRBV5-1; 11 bases agree with TRBD2. The CDR3 coding sequence is TGCGCCAGCAGCTTGTTTACTAGCGGGAGCCTTCAAGAGACCCAGTACTTC. Protein sequence: CASSLFTSGSLQETQYF.